The entry below describes one T cell receptor (beta chain). Its antigen remains unidentified. It has no much larger one-base neighbor in the sample; base qualities were not kept. This sample was included in a study of shared clonotypes between healthy human individuals (TCRdb year 2020). Concerning the study at large: The cohort comprised a couple of women and a few men aged 18 to 49 years. Libraries were prepared and TCR repertoires were sequenced by different laboratories using diverse techniques, in order to increase sequencing depth and limit assay-specific biases. The study deeply sequenced blood TCR repertoires of five healthy adults to estimate repertoire size and the extent of clonotype sharing between individuals. Leukapheresis yielded between about 0.94 and 8.9 billion PBMCs per donor. Per donor, three plates each were used for CD4 naive and CD4 memory, two for CD8 naive, and one for CD8 memory.

What the study reported, not specific to this receptor: Because the study included only a small number of donors, the genetic and exposure-history diversity represented was limited. Naive subsets generally had larger estimated clonotype richness than memory subsets did. Compared with non-shared clonotypes, the clonotypes found in all four sorted-subset donors had higher generation probabilities. Around 5.4% of naive CD4, approximately 3.7% of naive CD8, roughly 2.5% of memory CD4, and roughly 0.4% of memory CD8 clonotypes were shared across a few donors. Sampling was restricted to blood, and TCR repertoires in tissue are likely to differ from TCR repertoires in blood. Incomplete sequencing was indicated by rarefaction of sorted-subset datasets, despite the large sequencing depth. Pairwise subsampling indicated that sequencing depth was expected to affect the degree of clonotype sharing among donors.

Using the deep immunoSEQ assay, TCR CDR3 regions were amplified from genomic DNA by multiplex PCR. Extracted genomic DNA from each cell subset was distributed evenly across all wells of several immunoSEQ 96-well plates, and each plate was treated as a replicate. For sorted subsets, about 220 ng of genomic DNA, equivalent to 30,000 or so T cell genomes, went into each replicate PCR. Purified libraries were quantified with a Qubit 3.0 fluorometer, sized on a Bioanalyzer 2100, and re-quantified with the KAPA Library Quantification kit. Every immunoSEQ 96-well plate was sequenced on a dedicated single-read 150-cycle Illumina NextSeq 550 flow cell. Per the original workflow: Because the immunoSEQ output included only junctional sequences and no quality scores, the filtering could not be the same as the filtering used for full-length reads. To assign V/J genes and CDR3, sequences were annotated against IMGT germline references using PyIR, a Python wrapper for IgBLAST v1.9. Reads were removed for weak V/J assignments (E-value above 1e-6), missing CDR3, stop codons, out-of-frame junctions, or ambiguous translated residues. V3J clonotypes were defined by identical inferred V gene, J gene, and CDR3 amino acid sequence. Percentage overlap between repertoires was calculated by dividing the number of shared unique clonotypes by the size of the smaller repertoire. RTK rarefaction, the Chao1 estimator, and Recon v2.1 estimates of unobserved clonotypes were used to assess repertoire richness. For all TCRbeta clonotypes obtained by the gDNA method from several donors, generation probabilities were computed with OLGA. TCRdb obtained this table from immuneACCESS and retained in-frame rearrangements with V and J assigned. These tables miss some clones; where compared with another copy, unresolved V genes account for less than half of the shortfall, and the remainder is unexplained. Clone size and V and J calls were adopted from that table, with D and trimming inferred from the DNA. The table for this sample lists roughly 1,000,000 clones; about four fifths of them were counted only once. Of the sample, 0.6% to 0.75% falls within the top ten clones.

The CDR3, from cysteine to phenylalanine, totals 16 residues. The DNA shown is the 48-base CDR3, in frame from base 1. The germline V gene supplies CDR1 SGHNT and CDR2 YENEEA. V loses 4 bases, J loses 4 bases, and the germline ends lie 16 bases apart. Healthy HIV-negative adults with no recently reported acute infections or vaccinations were included as donors. All donors were Caucasian adults living in Nashville, Tennessee, USA. CD4+ T cells were enriched by magnetic negative selection, after which naive cells were positively selected on CD45RA and the negative fraction was taken as the memory subset. After blood collection by leukapheresis, PBMCs were isolated using Ficoll-Histopaque density gradient centrifugation and then cryopreserved in the vapor phase of liquid nitrogen. Analytical flow cytometry was used to check the purity and quantity of each magnetically sorted T cell population. Genomic DNA was isolated from each sorted fraction and quantified by UV absorbance on a Nanodrop 2000c.

In this chain, TRBV11-3 is recombined with TRBJ2-2; 8 matching bases give a weak D call of TRBD1. The sequence was obtained from a man between 18 and 29 years old in good health. Some clones in this sample may be carry-over from other donors' samples. Sequencing input: memory CD4+ T cells from PBMCs. The cell subset or site label corresponds to: CD45RA-negative fraction. The encoded CDR3 is CASSSYRGGPTGELFF. DNA sequence: TGTGCCAGCAGCTCATACAGGGGGGGACCCACCGGGGAGCTGTTTTTT.